The 21 T cell receptor beta chains listed next were all sequenced from one sample in a study of shared clonotypes between healthy human individuals. Naive-designated CD8 cells lacked CD45RO, were positively enriched for CCR7, and omitted terminally differentiated effector memory CD45RA+ cells. TCRdb's table, derived via immunoSEQ multiplex PCR, lists solely in-frame clones and lacks some. Here the sample spans around 580,000 clones, roughly 98% being singletons. Sequencing was done on a sample of naive CD8+ T cells sorted from blood. Source of these receptors: a man aged 25 to 45 in good health.

The CDR3 sequence: CASSRGLGYEQYF. CDR3 DNA: TGTGCCAGCAGCCGGGGGCTAGGCTACGAGCAGTACTTC. The V call is TRBV13, the J call TRBJ2-7, with D perhaps given as TRBD1 or TRBD2 (6 bases each). Germline V CDR1 and CDR2: PRHDT, FYEKMQ (reference sequence). Trimming pared 5 bases from V and 3 bases from J, leaving 11 bases between. This CDR3 has 13 residues. The full variable domain, its missing parts supplied by reference TRBV13 and TRBJ2-7, is AAGVIQSPRHLIKEKRETATLKCYPIPRHDTVYWYQQGPGQDPQFLISFYEKMQSDKGSIPDRFSAQQFSDYHSELNMSSLELGDSALYFCASSRGLGYEQYFGPGTRLTVT.

J is TRBJ2-1 and V is TRBV9, with a possible D match to TRBD2 (6 bases). The CDR3 has 14 residues. With 0 bases removed from V and 5 bases from J, the gap between germline ends came to 9 bases. The germline gives CDR1 SGDLS, CDR2 YYNGEE. The CDR3 nucleotides read TGTGCCAGCAGCGTAGGGGGACTCAACAATGAGCAGTTCTTC. Protein product: CASSVGGLNNEQFF.

This clone was seen only once. This sequence joins TRBV11-2 and TRBJ2-1; no firm D call. V was cut by 5 bases and J by 5 bases, with 13 bases left in between. The CDR3 spans 14 residues. Germline lookup yields CDR1 SGHAT and CDR2 FQNNGV. In DNA, the CDR3 is TGTGCCAGCAGCCCGTGGACGGATGACAATGAGCAGTTCTTC. Its protein is CASSPWTDDNEQFF.

The chain is built from TRBV29-1 and TRBJ2-1; D might be TRBD2 (5 bases). Germline CDR1 and CDR2: SQVTM and ANQGSEA. There are 16 residues in the CDR3. Trimming cost V 3 bases and J 0 bases, with 15 bases left between them. For the CDR3, the DNA is TGCAGCGTTGAGGGTAGCGATAGGATCTCCTACAATGAGCAGTTCTTC. The encoded protein is CSVEGSDRISYNEQFF.

The chain combines TRBV5-4 with TRBJ2-1; D gene unclear. V shed 0 bases and J shed 2 bases, with 6 bases lying between them. This CDR3 spans 14 amino acids. CDR1 is SGHNT and CDR2 is YYREEE in the germline V gene (reference sequence). The CDR3 DNA reads TGTGCCAGCAGCTTGGGTGGGGCCTACAATGAGCAGTTCTTC. Amino acids: CASSLGGAYNEQFF. Full variable domain (missing parts from reference TRBV5-4 and TRBJ2-1): ETGVTQSPTHLIKTRGQQVTLRCSSQSGHNTVSWYQQALGQGPQFIFQYYREEENGRGNFPPRFSGLQFPNYSSELNVNALELDDSALYLCASSLGGAYNEQFFGPGTRLTVL.

The rearrangement uses TRBV27 and TRBJ2-3; no firm D call. Germline CDR1 reads MNHEY; CDR2 reads SMNVEV (reference sequence). The V end lost 3 bases, the J end lost 0 bases, and 7 bases lay between the germline ends. CDR3 length: 14 amino acids. This CDR3 is CASSFRQSTDTQYF. Written as DNA, the CDR3 is TGTGCCAGCAGTTTTCGGCAGAGCACAGATACGCAGTATTTT.

The chain employs TRBV2 and TRBJ1-2; D remains ambiguous. V gave up 6 bases and J gave up 7 bases, with 6 bases separating them. This CDR3 spans 10 amino acids. CDR1 and CDR2 (germline): SNHLY, FYNNEI. The CDR3 here is CASRDLGYTF. DNA for the CDR3: TGTGCCAGCAGGGACCTTGGCTACACCTTC.

This chain uses TRBV7-8 with TRBJ2-2; TRBD1 matches 10 bases. Germline V gene data show CDR1 as SGHVS and CDR2 as FQNEAQ. V lost 1 base and J lost 4; bases outside the gene matches: 3. The CDR3 consists of 16 residues. CDR3 coding DNA: TGTGCCAGCAGCTTAGGCGGGACAGGGGTCACCGGGGAGCTGTTTTTT. Residues: CASSLGGTGVTGELFF.

The genes are TRBV5-8 and TRBJ2-7; D unclear. V was trimmed by 2 bases and J by 4 bases, leaving 10 bases between them. CDR1 SGHTS and CDR2 YDEGEE come from the germline V gene. This CDR3 comprises 13 residues. The CDR3 reads CASSFEIPYEQYF. CDR3 sequence (DNA): TGTGCCAGCAGCTTTGAGATTCCGTACGAGCAGTACTTC. Looking up the rest from reference TRBV5-8 and TRBJ2-7 gives the full variable domain: EAGVTQSPTHLIKTRGQQATLRCSPISGHTSVYWYQQALGLGLQFLLWYDEGEERNRGNFPPRFSGRQFPNYSSELNVNALELEDSALYLCASSFEIPYEQYFGPGTRLTVT.

As to this clone: The same CDR3 also results from other DNA sequences found in this sample. V and J are TRBV9 and TRBJ2-2; D unclear. Trimming removed 3 bases from V and 2 bases from J, with 5 bases in between. There are 13 residues in the CDR3. Germline values: CDR1 SGDLS, CDR2 YYNGEE. The CDR3 here is CASSGSNTGELFF. CDR3 sequence (DNA): TGTGCCAGCAGCGGGTCAAACACCGGGGAGCTGTTTTTT.

The V call is TRBV7-2, the J call TRBJ2-7; 11 nucleotides match TRBD2. CDR1 is SGHTA, CDR2 FQGNSA, per germline. The CDR3 totals 15 residues. Trimming removed 1 base from V and 5 bases from J; junction bases left unmatched: 4. CDR3 sequence (DNA): TGTGCCAGCAGCTTAGTTTCGGGACTAGCGGACGAGCAGTACTTC. It yields the protein CASSLVSGLADEQYF.

This chain uses TRBV27 with TRBJ2-7; perhaps TRBD1 as D (5 bases). CDR3 length: 16 residues. Trimming took off 3 bases at V and 2 bases at J, with 17 bases between the two ends. CDR1 is MNHEY and CDR2 is SMNVEV in the germline V gene (reference sequence). CDR3 sequence: CASSFSSGDRPYEQYF. The DNA for the CDR3 is TGTGCCAGCAGTTTTTCAAGTGGAGACAGACCCTACGAGCAGTACTTC.

J is TRBJ2-7 and V is TRBV4-1; perhaps TRBD1 as D (6 bases). V shed 4 bases and J shed 6 bases, with 19 bases lying between them. The CDR3 consists of 15 residues. From germline, CDR1 is MGHRA and CDR2 YSYEKL. CDR3 DNA: TGCGCCAGCAGCCCAGTGAACGTGGGGGCTGTCGAGCAGTACTTC. Translated, it gives CASSPVNVGAVEQYF.

The V call is TRBV9, the J call TRBJ2-2; TRBD1 agrees at 10 bases. The CDR3 has 16 residues. The V segment lost 4 bases and the J segment 4 bases; nucleotides outside the gene matches: 7. The germline gives CDR1 SGDLS, CDR2 YYNGEE. The CDR3 spells CASSYLGTGVTGELFF. The CDR3 DNA reads as TGTGCCAGCAGCTACCTAGGGACAGGGGTCACCGGGGAGCTGTTTTTT.

The chain joins TRBV29-1 to TRBJ2-1; 10 bases are shared with TRBD2. This CDR3 is built from 14 residues. Germline lookup yields CDR1 SQVTM and CDR2 ANQGSEA. V gave up 7 bases and J gave up 0 bases; unmatched junction bases: 3. The CDR3 spells CSASGSGSYNEQFF. As DNA, the CDR3 is TGCAGCGCTAGCGGGAGCGGCTCCTACAATGAGCAGTTCTTC.

This clone was seen only once. The chain joins TRBV10-1 to TRBJ1-1, with no clear D. This CDR3 is 13 amino acids long. Germline V gene sequence: CDR1 WNHNN, CDR2 SYGVQD (reference sequence). The V end was cut by 4 bases, the J end by 4 bases, with 10 bases between. The CDR3 bases are TGCGCCAGCAGTGCGGGGATGAGCACTGAAGCTTTCTTT. As protein: CASSAGMSTEAFF.

This rearrangement joins TRBV7-9 to TRBJ2-7; possibly TRBD2 for D (5 bases). V was pared by 5 bases and J by 4 bases, with 12 bases between. CDR1 is SEHNR, CDR2 FQNEAQ, per germline (reference sequence). The CDR3 has 13 amino acids. For the CDR3, the DNA is TGTGCCAGCAGCCACGGACTCGGATACGAGCAGTACTTC. This gives the protein CASSHGLGYEQYF. The whole variable domain, filled in from reference TRBV7-9 and TRBJ2-7, reads DTGVSQNPRHKITKRGQNVTFRCDPISEHNRLYWYRQTLGQGPEFLTYFQNEAQLEKSRLLSDRFSAERPKGSFSTLEIQRTEQGDSAMYLCASSHGLGYEQYFGPGTRLTVT.

This CDR3 is CAWSKPLAVSDTQYF. The CDR3 DNA follows: TGTGCCTGGAGCAAACCCCTAGCGGTTTCAGATACGCAGTATTTT. The V gene is TRBV30, the J gene TRBJ2-3, with TRBD2 identical over 7 bases. Germline V lookup: CDR1 GTSNPN, CDR2 SVGIG (reference sequence). V gave up 3 bases and J gave up 4 bases; unmatched junction bases: 10. The CDR3 contains 15 residues. The full variable domain, with the rest looked up from reference TRBV30 and TRBJ2-3, is SQTIHQWPATLVQPVGSPLSLECTVEGTSNPNLYWYRQAAGRGLQLLFYSVGIGQISSEVPQNLSASRPQDRQFILSSKKLLLSDSGFYLCAWSKPLAVSDTQYFGPGTRLTVL.

Details on this clone: Within the sample, other DNA sequences also encode this same CDR3. The chain recombines TRBV9 with TRBJ2-1; possible D gene TRBD2, 6 bases. Germline assignment: CDR1 SGDLS and CDR2 YYNGEE. This CDR3 has 14 residues. V was pared by 4 bases and J by 1 base, with 9 bases between. The CDR3 region is CASSPGGSYNEQFF. The CDR3 nucleotides read TGTGCCAGCAGCCCCGGAGGGTCCTACAATGAGCAGTTCTTC. Full variable domain (outside the CDR3, taken from reference TRBV9 and TRBJ2-1): DSGVTQTPKHLITATGQRVTLRCSPRSGDLSVYWYQQSLDQGLQFLIQYYNGEERAKGNILERFSAQQFPDLHSELNLSSLELGDSALYFCASSPGGSYNEQFFGPGTRLTVL.

The J gene is TRBJ2-7, the V gene TRBV2; unclear D gene. The V and J ends lost 4 bases and 0 bases respectively, with 7 bases between them. Germline V gene lookup returns CDR1 SNHLY and CDR2 FYNNEI. There are 13 residues in the CDR3. CDR3 loop: CASSVTPSYEQYF. Here the CDR3 DNA reads TGTGCCAGCAGTGTAACACCCTCCTACGAGCAGTACTTC.

This chain uses TRBV11-2 with TRBJ2-1, with 13 bases that match TRBD2. The CDR3 extends over 15 amino acids. The germline gives CDR1 SGHAT, CDR2 FQNNGV. V lost 5 bases, J lost 4 bases, and 2 bases stayed unmatched. For the CDR3, the DNA is TGTGCCAGCAGCAGGGGACTAGCGGGATACAATGAGCAGTTCTTC. Protein product: CASSRGLAGYNEQFF.